This T cell receptor (beta chain) appears in the sequencing data of a study of T cell repertoires in aging, cancer and after chemotherapy. Multiplex touch-down PCR with TRB-A/B primers amplified rearranged V-D-J TRB sequences. TCRdb re-analysed the multiplex PCR reads in MiXCR, keeping a single row per CDR3 protein. This table holds about 12,000 distinct CDR3 sequences, roughly 32% found once. Peripheral blood genomic DNA, not sorted cells or RNA, was the template. There are 12 residues in the CDR3. Trimming cost V 5 bases and J 5 bases, with 9 bases left between them. Per germline, CDR1 SGHAT and CDR2 FQDESV (reference sequence).

The sequenced material came from blood. The sequence derives from a human donor in good health. The donor label of this sample is uncertain. This rearrangement joins TRBV11-1 to TRBJ2-5; D uncertain. The CDR3 loop is CASSPIGETQYF. The CDR3 bases are TGTGCCAGCAGCCCCATTGGGGAGACCCAGTACTTC.